This TCR beta chain was profiled in a study of cytomegalovirus exposure and HLA in healthy donors. The PCR made use of 60 Vbeta and 13 Jbeta primers. Profiling relied on immunoSEQ multiplex PCR, and the TCRdb table lists in-frame clones only, not all of them. Seen here are around 140,000 clones, approximately 80% observed once, and the top ten hold under 2%. The CDR3 is 15 amino acids. The germline V gene encodes CDR1 MGHRA and CDR2 YSYEKL. V gave up 0 bases and J gave up 2 bases; unmatched junction bases: 3. This clonotype originated in a woman in her thirties or forties in good health and CMV-seronegative. This rearrangement joins TRBV4-1 to TRBJ2-7; 8 bases align to TRBD2. Sequencing input: PBMCs. The DNA of the CDR3 is TGCGCCAGCAGCCAAGAACTAGCGGAGCCCTACGAGCAGTACTTC. Protein sequence: CASSQELAEPYEQYF.